This T cell receptor beta chain was sequenced in a study of cytomegalovirus exposure and HLA in healthy donors. Broader study findings: There were 150 to 200 TCR beta chains listed as cytomegalovirus-associated.

Primers: 60 Vbeta forward and 13 Jbeta reverse. The assay was immunoSEQ multiplex PCR, and TCRdb's table has in-frame clones only and misses some. The table shows 150,000 to 200,000 clones, with over 60% occurring only once. This CDR3 has 14 residues. V gave up 3 bases and J gave up 6 bases, with 11 bases separating them. The germline CDR1 and CDR2 sequences are LNHDA and SQIVND (reference sequence). This clone was observed a few times. What it binds is not known. The TCR comes from a woman aged 40 to 50 in good health and CMV-seronegative. Material: PBMCs. The J gene is TRBJ2-2, the V gene TRBV19; a possible D gene is TRBD1 (6 bases). The CDR3 sequence is CASSIQGTSGELFF. The CDR3 nucleotides are TGTGCCAGTAGTATCCAGGGGACCTCCGGGGAGCTGTTTTTT.